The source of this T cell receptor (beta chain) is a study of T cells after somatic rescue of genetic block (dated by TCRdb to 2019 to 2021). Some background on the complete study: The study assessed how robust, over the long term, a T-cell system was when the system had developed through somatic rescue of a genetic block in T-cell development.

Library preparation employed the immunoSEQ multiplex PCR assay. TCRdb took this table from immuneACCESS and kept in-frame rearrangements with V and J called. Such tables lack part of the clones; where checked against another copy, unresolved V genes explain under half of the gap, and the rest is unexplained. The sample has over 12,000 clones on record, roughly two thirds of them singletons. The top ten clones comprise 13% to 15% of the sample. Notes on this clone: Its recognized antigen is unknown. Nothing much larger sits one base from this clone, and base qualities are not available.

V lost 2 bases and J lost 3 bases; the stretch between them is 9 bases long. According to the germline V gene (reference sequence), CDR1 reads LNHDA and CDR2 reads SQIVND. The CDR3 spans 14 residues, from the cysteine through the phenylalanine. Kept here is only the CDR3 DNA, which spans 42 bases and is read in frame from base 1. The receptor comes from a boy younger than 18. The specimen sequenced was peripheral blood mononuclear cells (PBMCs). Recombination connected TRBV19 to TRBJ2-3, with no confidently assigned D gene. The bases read TGTGCCAGTAGTATAATGACCCTTACAGATACGCAGTATTTT. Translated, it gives CASSIMTLTDTQYF. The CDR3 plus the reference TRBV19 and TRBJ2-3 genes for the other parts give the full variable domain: DGGITQSPKYLFRKEGQNVTLSCEQNLNHDAMYWYRQDPGQGLRLIYYSQIVNDFQKGDIAEGYSVSREKKESFPLTVTSAQKNPTAFYLCASSIMTLTDTQYFGPGTRLTVL.